This T cell receptor (beta chain) comes out of a study of cytomegalovirus exposure and HLA in healthy donors (dated by TCRdb to 2016 to 2017). With respect to the entire study: According to an earlier analysis of 587 of the donors, some 170 million T cells yielded roughly 100 million unique TCR beta sequences and about 300 Gb of sequence data. Alongside the repertoire data, information on donor age, sex, ethnicity and CMV serostatus was compiled. Roughly 300 gigabases of sequencing data and tens of millions of unique TCR sequences were included in an early release covering roughly 700 HLA-typed donors. Using immunosequencing, the study profiled T cell repertoires from 666 subjects and related those repertoires to cytomegalovirus serostatus. The aim of the study was to test whether cataloging public T cell receptors could identify signatures of past pathogen exposure. A later genetic analysis used genome-wide SNP genotypes for about 60% of the roughly 700 donors, treating that subset as a discovery cohort. A later analysis re-examined previously published TCR beta repertoires from several hundred donors and added high-resolution HLA genotyping to investigate patterns of TCR occurrence. An earlier analysis of 587 of the donors used high-throughput TCR beta sequencing to judge whether each TCR beta V gene segment behaved as functional or pseudogenic. Every repertoire in the discovery cohort had been generated on one and the same sequencing platform. On average, around 230,000 unique TCR beta nucleotide sequences were sequenced per donor among roughly 430 genotyped donors of the cohort, with around 19% of those sequences being non-productive. Roughly 5 DR-DQ haplotypes were treated as single units for association and clustering because of strong linkage in the cohort. The later analysis used no new phenotypic data to find candidate immune exposures, relying instead on TCR beta sequences and their occurrence across donors. Class I and class II HLA loci were covered by the typing at four-digit resolution. The number of donors typed differed by locus, with 629-630 for A, B, C, DRB1 and DQB1, over 500 for DQA1, 600 to 610 for DPA1, and 472 for DPB1. In addition to the first cohort of hundreds of subjects, a separate validation cohort of approximately 120 different subjects was used. To predict cytomegalovirus infection status, the study combined high-throughput TCR immunosequencing, statistical association of individual TCRs with disease status, and machine learning. Among the approximately 400 genotyped donors, approximately 77% belonged to the genetic ancestry cluster associated with self-reported Caucasian donors. Study-wide conclusions, independent of this receptor: Roughly uniform sequencing depth across donors was assumed in presence/absence analyses, although this assumption may not hold. Cytomegalovirus status was reported to be diagnosed by the classifier with high specificity and sensitivity in both the original and validation cohorts. For the cohort, immune exposure information was limited to CMV serostatus. When HLA alleles, especially DR and DQ, strongly co-occurred, TCR associations were difficult to assign to individual alleles. The authors suggested that the approach could potentially be extended to other disease states and immunological phenotypes. A later genetic analysis associated a missense DCLRE1C variant with V-gene and J-gene trimming of TCR beta chains, and an independent cohort replicated the association. A few of the identified cytomegalovirus-associated TCR beta chains were confirmed in vitro to be specific for cytomegalovirus antigens. In a later analysis, most CMV-associated TCR beta chains were found to appear HLA-restricted, with HLA associations seemingly driven largely by CMV exposure. In an earlier analysis of fewer than 700 of the donors, most TCR beta V segments appeared in productive rearrangements about 87% or about 30% of the time, broadly matching IMGT annotations. While some public TCRs were present in many individuals, most TCR sequences turned up only very rarely across donors. A later analysis reported that several top co-occurrence clusters appeared linked to parvovirus B19, influenza, CMV and Epstein-Barr virus. A further reported finding was that TCR beta sequences accurately predicted the HLA-A and HLA-B alleles for most subjects in the first cohort. The study listed 164 TCR beta chains as associated with cytomegalovirus. Because HLA typing was missing for some donors at each locus, association tests included only the typed subset. This cohort had only TCR beta chains sequenced, and the lack of alpha or paired-chain data limited which features could be detected. The sequencing pipeline was judged likely to have produced a cluster of highly shared sequence variants as a technical artifact. A later analysis found that TCR association rates varied across HLA loci, with DRB1 alleles showing the most associated TCRs and HLA-C alleles the fewest. In a later genetic analysis, fewer N-insertions in productive TCRs were reported among donors in an Asian-associated ancestry cluster than the roughly 700-donor mean. Correlated functional status among segregating V segments might be attributable to linkage disequilibrium, but an unknown experimental factor could not be ruled out. Because counts were too low, around 18 rarely observed V segments, including chromosome 9 orphons, were left out of the earlier analysis of some 640 of the donors. A later analysis found that HLA-associated TCR beta chains were more clonally expanded and had lower generation probabilities than equally common non-associated chains. Specific HLA alleles were associated with over 15,000 TCR beta sequences at a false discovery rate of 0.05 in a later analysis. Some IMGT-functional V segments, including TRBV6-2 and TRBV6-3, could not be told apart with the 87-base-pair reads, so those segments were excluded.

The cohort consisted of 600 to 700 healthy bone marrow donors. Cohort members were all nominally healthy when sampled, although unrecorded immune exposures were likely present. The donor tested CMV seronegative and was one of the 352 seronegative cohort members. Each donor provided a peripheral blood sample, and peripheral blood mononuclear cells were used for TCR beta sequencing. Genomic DNA extraction from the blood cell samples was performed with the Qiagen DNeasy Blood Extraction Kit. With regard to this clone: Its antigen specificity is not known. No qualities accompany the bases; no much larger clone lies one base away.

Libraries were made using the immunoSEQ multiplex PCR assay. The multiplex PCR relied on a mix of 60 forward primers for TCR Vbeta segments and 13 reverse primers for TCR Jbeta segments. The CDR3 region of rearranged TCR beta genes was amplified from genomic DNA by a multiplex PCR assay. On the Illumina HiSeq System, the amplified TCR beta libraries were sequenced as 87-base-pair reads. The original methods were these. A later analysis tallied 70 million to 100 million unique TCR beta chains across the 660 or so repertoires, and around 10 million of those chains were shared by two or more donors. Raw reads were error-corrected and collapsed into unique sequences by a nearest-neighbor algorithm in which closely related sequences were merged to remove PCR and sequencing errors. V, D and J gene segments were assigned by aligning CDR3 sequences to IMGT reference sequences. For a sequence to be retained, a match of at least six nucleotides was required to both a V gene segment and a J gene segment. A rearrangement was called productive if the CDR3 had no stop codons and remained in frame with V and J, and every other rearrangement was called non-productive. Following IMGT convention, CDR3 was defined as the stretch from the second conserved V-encoded cysteine up to the conserved J-encoded phenylalanine. In an earlier analysis of just under 600 of the donors, sequences lacking an unambiguous match to a single V gene segment were excluded. An earlier analysis of 587 of the donors called V segments functional above 56.7% productive rearrangements and segregating when the between-donor standard deviation exceeded 5%. A statistical classification framework was built for diagnosing cytomegalovirus status from the catalog of TCR beta chain sequences. V and J gene assignment, in a later analysis, came from comparing TCR nucleotide sequences with IMGT/GENE-DB human TR gene sequences. Using the TCRdist pipeline, a later analysis assigned CDR3 sequences along with most-parsimonious VDJ recombination scenarios. In a later analysis, every TCR beta chain was defined by the combination of its CDR3 amino acid sequence and its V-gene family, and reads without a unique V-gene family were dropped. In a later analysis, fewer than 650 highly shared, low-generation-probability nucleotide sequences were removed to address suspected cross-contamination and a sequencing artifact. In a later analysis, a clonal expansion index was calculated for each public chain from normalized within-repertoire ranks of inferred template counts. In a later analysis, generation probabilities were computed using a VDJ recombination model fitted to out-of-frame rearrangements, and the results were checked against IGoR. A later analysis scored TCR-TCR, TCR-HLA and TCR-CMV co-occurrence with hypergeometric tests, applying a repertoire-size bias correction to TCR pairs. In a later analysis, false discovery rates were estimated by permuting HLA or CMV assignments 20 times. In a later analysis, co-occurring TCRs were grouped using DBSCAN, with TCRdist sequence similarity added in when clustering inside HLA-allele-positive subsets. For co-occurrence clustering, repertoires with fewer than 30,000 or more than 120,000 public chains were excluded, along with about five repertoires with anomalous nucleotide sharing. The clones in this table, taken by TCRdb from immuneACCESS, are in-frame only. Not every clone is retained; where verified, under half of the shortfall comes from an unresolved V gene, and the cause of the rest is unknown. The V and J calls and the clone size are those of that table, but D and trimming were determined from the DNA. The sample includes roughly 120,000 clones, with around 79% observed a single time. 1.5% of the sample comes from the top ten.

The CDR3 covers 16 residues, taking in both the cysteine and the phenylalanine. The read is trimmed to its CDR3 DNA, 48 bases read in frame from base 1. CDR1 and CDR2, per the germline V gene (reference sequence), are SGHNT and YYREEE. Relative to germline, V is 2 bases shorter and J is 3 bases shorter, with 14 bases between their ends. The sequencing input was PBMCs. This TCR derives from a woman between 18 and 30 years old in good health and CMV-seronegative. The chain is encoded by TRBV5-4 joined to TRBJ2-2; TRBD2 is possibly the D segment (6 matching bases). The CDR3 reads as follows: CASSLPGSMDTGELFF. The bases are TGTGCCAGCAGCTTACCCGGGAGCATGGACACCGGGGAGCTGTTTTTT.